This T cell receptor (beta chain) came from a study of Tregs in tolerant kidney transplant recipients. The nonmyeloablative bone marrow transplants came from related graft donors, with transient mixed chimerism. This clone has a handful of counts. The germline gene is not matched at one end of the junction; a read error may be the cause. Using immunoSEQ multiplex PCR, the repertoire was profiled, and TCRdb retains in-frame clones only, with some absent. The sample yields more than 70,000 clones, roughly 90% seen once. Germline CDR1 KGHSH, CDR2 LQKENI. This CDR3 is built from 15 residues. Sequenced here: CD4+ T cells from blood (PBMCs), sampled 24 months after the transplant. This receptor was taken from a human patient who received a combined kidney and bone marrow transplant. A share of the T cells may be of graft donor origin. The chain employs TRBV18 and TRBJ2-5, with D uncertain. CDR3 amino acids: CASSPLQDKKETQYF. CDR3 nucleotide sequence: TGTGCCAGCTCCCCACTTCAAGACAAAAAAGAGACCCAGTACTTC. Supplemented by reference TRBV18 and TRBJ2-5, the full variable domain reads NAGVMQNPRHLVRRRGQEARLRCSPMKGHSHVYWYRQLPEEGLKFMVYLQKENIIDESGMPKERFSAEFPKEGPSILRIQQVVRGDSAAYFCASSPLQDKKETQYFGPGTRLLVL.